Below are 14 T cell receptor beta chains sequenced from a single sample in a study of blood T cell repertoires in COVID-19 (dated by TCRdb to 2019 to 2021). The library was made by the immunoSEQ multiplex PCR assay. Held by TCRdb, this immuneACCESS table contains in-frame sequences only and omits some clones. Under half of the omission traces to an unresolved V gene where checked; the cause of the rest is unknown. The sample table records about 140,000 clones; about 79% of these occur just once. The ten largest make up over 4% of the sample. Source material: peripheral blood. These receptors were collected from a woman aged 80 or over with active or convalescent COVID-19.

The rearrangement joins TRBV5-1 to TRBJ2-7; 7 bases are shared with TRBD1. CDR1 is SGHRS, CDR2 YFSETQ, per germline. The CDR3 runs to 12 residues. V gave up 4 bases and J gave up 11 bases; unmatched junction bases: 9. CDR3 sequence (DNA): TGCGCCAGCAGCCCGGGACAGCGACAAGAGTACTTC. As protein: CASSPGQRQEYF.

The V and J genes are TRBV3-1 (or the pseudogene TRBV3-2) and TRBJ2-1, with 12 bases fitting TRBD2. The trim removed 4 bases at V and 1 base at J, leaving 2 bases unmatched. Germline assignment: CDR1 LGHDT and CDR2 YNNKEL (reference sequence). The CDR3 has 16 residues. In nucleotides, the CDR3 is TGTGCCAGCAGCCCCACTAGCGGGGGGTCCTACAATGAGCAGTTCTTC. Protein sequence: CASSPTSGGSYNEQFF.

The chain uses TRBV7-2 and TRBJ2-7; no clear D. Trimming took off 1 base at V and 2 bases at J, with 12 bases between the two ends. The CDR3 length is 15 residues. Germline CDR1 reads SGHTA; CDR2 reads FQGNSA. DNA of the CDR3: TGTGCCAGCAGCTTAGGTGGAGTGTACCCCTACGAGCAGTACTTC. It translates to CASSLGGVYPYEQYF.

This clone occurred many times. This chain links TRBV7-6 with TRBJ2-7, with 14 bases matching TRBD2. The V gene's germline CDR1 is SGHVS and CDR2 FNYEAQ. Losses at the gene ends were 5 bases for V and 7 bases for J; bases not matched to a gene: 4. The CDR3 extends over 14 amino acids. The CDR3 bases are TGTGCCAGCAGCGCGGGACTAGCGGGGGAGGAGCAGTACTTC. Translation gives CASSAGLAGEEQYF.

This clone showed up just once. V is TRBV19 and J is TRBJ2-3, with TRBD1 matching 8 bases. This CDR3 spans 15 amino acids. Germline V lookup: CDR1 LNHDA, CDR2 SQIVND (reference sequence). With V trimmed by 2 bases and J by 3 bases, 4 bases remained unmatched. Here the CDR3 reads CASSISTGATDTQYF. CDR3 sequence (DNA): TGTGCCAGTAGTATATCGACAGGGGCGACAGATACGCAGTATTTT. The complete variable domain, with remaining parts taken from reference TRBV19 and TRBJ2-3, reads DGGITQSPKYLFRKEGQNVTLSCEQNLNHDAMYWYRQDPGQGLRLIYYSQIVNDFQKGDIAEGYSVSREKKESFPLTVTSAQKNPTAFYLCASSISTGATDTQYFGPGTRLTVL.

The table lists this clone with a few counts. The rearrangement uses TRBV4-1 and TRBJ2-1; 8 positions match TRBD1. The length of the CDR3 is 17 residues. CDR1 is MGHRA and CDR2 is YSYEKL in the germline V gene. The ends lost 3 bases at V and 10 bases at J; junction bases unmatched: 17. The CDR3 nucleotides read TGCGCCAGCAGCCAGGGAACAGACAGGGGTCCTGCCGCGGAGCAGTTCTTC. Translation gives CASSQGTDRGPAAEQFF.

CDR3 region: CSVRDRGNQPQHF. DNA of the CDR3: TGCAGCGTACGGGACAGGGGCAATCAGCCCCAGCATTTT. The rearrangement joins TRBV29-1 to TRBJ1-5; the match to TRBD1 covers 9 bases. CDR1 and CDR2 (germline): SQVTM, ANQGSEA. The trim removed 6 bases at V and 2 bases at J, leaving 2 bases unmatched. This CDR3 has 13 residues.

The chain combines TRBV13 with TRBJ1-2; 9 nucleotides align to TRBD1. CDR1 PRHDT and CDR2 FYEKMQ come from the germline V gene (reference sequence). The trim removed 2 bases at V and 6 bases at J, leaving 7 bases unmatched. The CDR3 totals 15 residues. The CDR3 DNA is TGTGCCAGCAGCTTAAGACAGGGGGAGAAGAATGGCTACACCTTC. Amino acids: CASSLRQGEKNGYTF.

This clone came up a few times. The CDR3 protein is CASSLDIVLNEKLFF. The CDR3, as DNA: TGCGCCAGCAGCTTGGATATAGTTCTAAATGAAAAACTGTTTTTT. The gene calls are TRBV5-1 and TRBJ1-4; D is ambiguous. V dropped 0 bases and J dropped 5 bases, with 11 bases sitting between them. Looked up from germline, CDR1 is SGHRS and CDR2 is YFSETQ. This CDR3 contains 15 residues.

The chain couples TRBV3-1 (or the pseudogene TRBV3-2) to TRBJ1-1; no clear D gene. Germline CDR1 LGHDT, CDR2 YNNKEL (reference sequence). Trimming removed 1 base at V and 7 bases at J, with 10 bases between. There are 13 residues in the CDR3. The CDR3 DNA reads TGTGCCAGCAGCCAAGCGGGAGTGGGTGAAGCTTTCTTT. It specifies CASSQAGVGEAFF.

The CDR3 loop reads CASRGQGVGNTEAFF. As DNA, the CDR3 is TGTGCCAGCAGGGGACAGGGGGTAGGGAACACTGAAGCTTTCTTT. The chain carries TRBV2 and TRBJ1-1; 11 positions agree with TRBD1. Germline trimming cut 6 bases from V and 1 base from J; bases unmatched to any gene: 4. This CDR3 contains 15 residues. In germline, CDR1 is SNHLY, CDR2 FYNNEI.

The V call is TRBV6-1, the J call TRBJ1-2; D is unresolved. The CDR3 sequence is 14 residues long. The germline CDR1 and CDR2 sequences are MNHNS and SASEGT. Trimming pared 0 bases from V and 2 bases from J, leaving 7 bases between. The CDR3 protein is CASSEAWRNYGYTF. The CDR3 nucleotides are TGTGCCAGCAGTGAAGCGTGGCGGAACTATGGCTACACCTTC.

The chain uses TRBV3-1 (or the pseudogene TRBV3-2) and TRBJ2-5; 8 bases map to TRBD2. V lost 3 bases and J lost 5; bases outside the gene matches: 8. Germline CDR1 is LGHDT and CDR2 is YNNKEL (reference sequence). The CDR3 runs 15 residues. The CDR3 DNA reads as TGTGCCAGCAGCCAGAACCCGCGGGGGGTGGAGACCCAGTACTTC. It specifies CASSQNPRGVETQYF.

In its sample, this clone was seen a few times. J is TRBJ1-1 and V is TRBV28, with 7 positions matching TRBD1. This CDR3 region has 12 residues. Germline V gene data show CDR1 as MDHEN and CDR2 as SYDVKM. Trimming removed 5 bases from V and 4 bases from J; junction bases left unmatched: 1. CDR3 amino acids: CASSTGVTEAFF. CDR3 DNA sequence: TGTGCCAGCAGTACAGGGGTCACTGAAGCTTTCTTT.